What follows are 17 T cell receptor beta chains derived from one specimen sequenced in a study of identical twins (dated by TCRdb to about 2016). The library was made by 5' RACE. The sequencing machine was an Illumina HiSeq 2000. In-frame beta chains were kept once TCRdb had trimmed the public reads at Q25 with fastp and called clones with MiXCR. Rows merge per CDR3 protein into single entries with the most common DNA and genes. Counted in this sample were fewer than 800,000 distinct CDR3 sequences; just over 7% of them appeared once. In total, the top ten clones hold around 1.6% of the sample. The data also belong to a second study, concerning yellow fever vaccine responses in identical twins.

What was sequenced was PBMCs. The receptors were gathered from a woman aged 18 to 35 in good health.

This clonotype was picked up a small number of times. The junction differs from germline at one of its ends, possibly a read error. This rearrangement joins TRBV7-9 to TRBJ1-4; no clear D. The CDR3 spans 15 residues. CDR1 SEHNR and CDR2 FQNEAQ come from the germline V gene (reference sequence). The CDR3 is CASSIAPATNEKLFF. The CDR3 DNA reads TGTGCCAGCAGCATAGCCCCGGCAACTAATGAAAAACTGTTTTTT.

V and J are TRBV15 and TRBJ2-5; TRBD1 matches at 8 bases. Trimming removed 2 bases from V and 2 bases from J; junction bases left unmatched: 4. Germline CDR1 LNHNV, CDR2 YYDKDF (reference sequence). CDR3 length: 15 amino acids. CDR3 in amino acids: CATSRLGTGQETQYF. The CDR3 DNA reads as TGTGCCACCAGCAGACTTGGGACAGGTCAAGAGACCCAGTACTTC.

This clonotype was observed a few times. The chain combines TRBV20-1 with TRBJ1-2, with 7 bases fitting TRBD1. Germline loops: CDR1 DFQATT, CDR2 SNEGSKA (reference sequence). The CDR3 is made up of 13 amino acids. The V and J ends lost 7 bases and 3 bases, in that order; junction bases with no gene match: 8. This CDR3 reads CSGTYTGDYGYTF. Here the CDR3 DNA reads TGCAGTGGGACGTATACAGGGGACTATGGCTACACCTTC.

The chain carries TRBV9 and TRBJ1-4; D might be TRBD1 (6 bases). CDR3 size: 14 residues. V was pared by 3 bases and J by 3 bases, with 9 bases between. Germline V gene sequence: CDR1 SGDLS, CDR2 YYNGEE. CDR3 in DNA: TGTGCCAGCAGCGGTGGGGGGCCTAATGAAAAACTGTTTTTT. This encodes CASSGGGPNEKLFF. Full variable domain (rest looked up from reference TRBV9 and TRBJ1-4): DSGVTQTPKHLITATGQRVTLRCSPRSGDLSVYWYQQSLDQGLQFLIQYYNGEERAKGNILERFSAQQFPDLHSELNLSSLELGDSALYFCASSGGGPNEKLFFGSGTQLSVL.

The V and J genes are TRBV4-1 and TRBJ1-4, with a weak D call TRBD1 (5 bases). Germline loops: CDR1 MGHRA, CDR2 YSYEKL. The CDR3 runs to 15 residues. V was shortened by 3 bases and J by 2 bases, with 10 bases between the two germline ends. CDR3 coding DNA: TGCGCCAGCAGCCAGAGGGACGGCACTAATGAAAAACTGTTTTTT. Translating gives CASSQRDGTNEKLFF.

The chain recombines TRBV20-1 with TRBJ2-7; D gene unclear. Trimming took off 3 bases at V and 4 bases at J, with 13 bases between the two ends. This CDR3 is 13 amino acids long. CDR1 is DFQATT and CDR2 is SNEGSKA in the germline V gene (reference sequence). This CDR3 is CSARGLGWYEQYF. In nucleotides, the CDR3 is TGCAGTGCTAGGGGCCTAGGGTGGTACGAGCAGTACTTC.

The chain is built from TRBV20-1 and TRBJ2-2; possibly TRBD2 for D (5 bases). CDR1 and CDR2 (germline): DFQATT, SNEGSKA (reference sequence). Trimming stripped 3 bases from V and 4 bases from J, with 21 bases between. The CDR3 has 17 amino acids. The CDR3 sequence is CSARPATGTRPTGELFF. CDR3 sequence (DNA): TGCAGTGCTAGGCCCGCCACGGGAACGAGACCCACCGGGGAGCTGTTTTTT.

The V call is TRBV10-3, the J call TRBJ1-2; tentative D call: TRBD1 (5 bases). Trimming cost V 7 bases and J 4 bases, with 13 bases left between them. The CDR3 sequence is 13 residues long. The germline CDR1 and CDR2 sequences are ENHRY and SYGVKD. In DNA, the CDR3 is TGTGCCATCACCGCCGACAGCCCCTATGGCTACACCTTC. As protein: CAITADSPYGYTF.

This clonotype occurred a few times. The chain couples TRBV5-8 to TRBJ2-3; TRBD2 agrees at 9 bases. Trimming at V came to 3 bases and at J to 6 bases, leaving 14 bases not matched to a gene. This CDR3 contains 17 residues. The germline gives CDR1 SGHTS, CDR2 YDEGEE. CDR3 DNA sequence: TGTGCCAGCAGCTATTTAACTAGCGGGTGGAGTTTGGATACGCAGTATTTT. This gives the protein CASSYLTSGWSLDTQYF.

A word on this clonotype: One end of the junction fails to match germline, which may point to a read error. The rearrangement links TRBV12-3 or TRBV12-4 to TRBJ2-5; D possibly uses TRBD1 or TRBD2 (6 bases each). CDR3 size: 15 residues. The CDR3 sequence: CVSSLEGGSQETQYF. The CDR3 DNA follows: TGTGTCAGCAGTTTGGAGGGGGGATCCCAAGAGACCCAGTACTTC.

There are many counts of this clonotype. The rearrangement links TRBV12-3 or TRBV12-4 to TRBJ2-2; tentative D call: TRBD1 (7 bases). Trimming pared 6 bases from V and 4 bases from J, leaving 15 bases between. The CDR3 length is 15 residues. The CDR3 DNA follows: TGTGCCAGCAGCCCCATCAGGGGGGTCACCGGGGAGCTGTTTTTT. The encoded protein is CASSPIRGVTGELFF.

This clonotype was counted a few times. J is TRBJ1-4 and V is TRBV5-1, with D possibly being TRBD1 (5 bases). CDR3 length: 16 residues. From germline, CDR1 is SGHRS and CDR2 YFSETQ. V lost 4 bases and J 7 bases, leaving 20 bases between the germline ends. CDR3 protein: CASSPEHGTLGEKLFF. The CDR3 DNA follows: TGCGCCAGCAGCCCGGAACACGGGACCTTAGGTGAAAAACTGTTTTTT. The full variable domain, its missing parts supplied by reference TRBV5-1 and TRBJ1-4, is KAGVTQTPRYLIKTRGQQVTLSCSPISGHRSVSWYQQTPGQGLQFLFEYFSETQRNKGNFPGRFSGRQFSNSRSEMNVSTLELGDSALYLCASSPEHGTLGEKLFFGSGTQLSVL.

This clonotype turned up a few times. The chain joins TRBV10-2 to TRBJ2-1, with TRBD2 matching 9 bases. The CDR3 contains 13 residues. The ends lost 4 bases at V and 10 bases at J; junction bases unmatched: 5. CDR1 is WSHSY and CDR2 is SAAADI in the germline V gene. CDR3 in DNA: TGCGCCAGCAGTGGGGCGGGGGGGCCGGAGCAGTTCTTC. Translating gives CASSGAGGPEQFF.

CDR3 loop: CASRTGLAGAVDTQYF. The CDR3 DNA is TGCGCCAGCAGAACAGGACTAGCGGGAGCTGTAGATACGCAGTATTTT. The chain combines TRBV5-1 with TRBJ2-3; 13 nucleotides align to TRBD2. V dropped 5 bases and J dropped 5; count of bases not matched to a gene: 8. This CDR3 region has 16 residues. The germline gives CDR1 SGHRS, CDR2 YFSETQ.

Ten or more counts support this clonotype. The chain has TRBV20-1 and TRBJ2-3, with 10 bases lining up with TRBD2. With 4 bases clipped from V and 4 bases from J, the junction kept 5 bases outside the gene matches. This CDR3 region has 14 residues. The germline gives CDR1 DFQATT, CDR2 SNEGSKA (reference sequence). The CDR3 DNA is TGCAGTGCTACGCTAGCGGGAGTCCCAGATACGCAGTATTTT. It codes for CSATLAGVPDTQYF.

In its sample, this clonotype was seen a few times. The J gene is TRBJ1-1, the V gene TRBV9; TRBD1 is a possible D gene (6 bases). Germline CDR1 and CDR2: SGDLS and YYNGEE. This CDR3 is 14 amino acids long. Trimming took 2 bases from V and 3 from J, leaving 11 bases between them. This CDR3 reads CASSVRQEHTEAFF. In nucleotides, the CDR3 is TGTGCCAGCAGCGTTCGACAGGAGCACACTGAAGCTTTCTTT.

CDR3 sequence (DNA): TGTGCCAGCAGCCAGGCCCCAGGGGACATACTGAACACTGAAGCTTTCTTT. This sequence encodes CASSQAPGDILNTEAFF. This rearrangement joins TRBV7-9 to TRBJ1-1; D may be TRBD1 (6 bases). CDR3 length equals 17 residues. Trimming removed 5 bases at V and 0 bases at J, with 19 bases between. The germline V gene has CDR1 SEHNR and CDR2 FQNEAQ (reference sequence).